These 27 T cell receptor beta chains came from one sample sequenced in a study of cytomegalovirus exposure and HLA in healthy donors. Profiling relied on immunoSEQ multiplex PCR, and the TCRdb table lists in-frame clones only, not all of them. The sample records tens of thousands of clones, 90% to 95% being singletons. Specimen: PBMCs. The receptors here all came from a man aged 18 to 30 in good health and CMV-seropositive.

This chain joins TRBV9 and TRBJ1-6; TRBD1 is a possible D gene (5 bases). The ends were cut back, 0 bases at V and 6 bases at J, with 7 bases in the middle. This CDR3 has 14 residues. Germline V CDR1 and CDR2: SGDLS, YYNGEE. CDR3 sequence: CASSVGQPNSPLHF. CDR3 DNA sequence: TGTGCCAGCAGCGTAGGACAGCCTAATTCACCCCTCCACTTT. The complete variable domain, with remaining parts taken from reference TRBV9 and TRBJ1-6, reads DSGVTQTPKHLITATGQRVTLRCSPRSGDLSVYWYQQSLDQGLQFLIQYYNGEERAKGNILERFSAQQFPDLHSELNLSSLELGDSALYFCASSVGQPNSPLHFGNGTRLTVT.

This chain's CDR3 is CASTLTGDTQYF. In DNA form, the CDR3 reads TGTGCCAGCACCCTGACAGGGGATACGCAGTATTTT. The chain recombines TRBV28 with TRBJ2-3, with TRBD1 identical over 7 bases. V gave up 7 bases and J gave up 6 bases; unmatched junction bases: 4. There are 12 residues in the CDR3. Germline CDR1 and CDR2: MDHEN and SYDVKM. Using reference TRBV28 and TRBJ2-3 for the parts outside the CDR3, the full variable domain is DVKVTQSSRYLVKRTGEKVFLECVQDMDHENMFWYRQDPGLGLRLIYFSYDVKMKEKGDIPEGYSVSREKKERFSLILESASTNQTSMYLCASTLTGDTQYFGPGTRLTVL.

J is TRBJ2-1 and V is TRBV28, with TRBD2 matching 9 bases. Germline lookup yields CDR1 MDHEN and CDR2 SYDVKM. This CDR3 is built from 12 residues. The V gene end was trimmed by 4 bases and the J gene end by 12 bases; junction bases not matched to a gene: 4. The CDR3, as DNA: TGTGCCAGCAGTTCGGGACTAGCTTGGCAGTTCTTC. Translated, it gives CASSSGLAWQFF.

The V and J genes are TRBV29-1 and TRBJ2-1; D may be TRBD2 (6 bases). Trimming cost V 5 bases and J 8 bases, with 22 bases left between them. Germline lookup yields CDR1 SQVTM and CDR2 ANQGSEA. The CDR3 spans 15 residues. CDR3 residues: CSVSEAGTSADEQFF. In DNA form, the CDR3 reads TGCAGCGTTAGTGAGGCCGGGACTTCGGCTGATGAGCAGTTCTTC.

V is TRBV15 and J is TRBJ2-1; 7 bases agree with TRBD1. V shed 4 bases and J 3 bases; nucleotides not matched to a gene: 12. Germline V lookup: CDR1 LNHNV, CDR2 YYDKDF (reference sequence). CDR3 length: 17 amino acids. DNA for the CDR3: TGTGCCACCAGCACGCCCCAGTCCGGACAGGTCTACAATGAGCAGTTCTTC. It codes for CATSTPQSGQVYNEQFF.

About this clone itself: The sample carries other DNA sequences with the same CDR3. The rearrangement joins TRBV9 to TRBJ2-1, with D possibly matching TRBD2 (6 bases). Germline CDR1 SGDLS, CDR2 YYNGEE. The V gene lost 3 bases and the J gene lost 4 bases, with 8 bases spanning the gap. The CDR3 runs 13 residues. CDR3 amino acids: CASSAGGYNEQFF. CDR3 sequence (DNA): TGTGCCAGCAGCGCCGGGGGTTACAATGAGCAGTTCTTC.

J is TRBJ2-5 and V is TRBV5-4; TRBD2 aligns across 12 bases. J lost 3 bases, V lost 0 bases, and 6 bases had no gene match. The CDR3 loop spans 17 amino acids. Germline V gene data show CDR1 as SGHNT and CDR2 as YYREEE (reference sequence). Here the CDR3 reads CASSLAVWTSGKETQYF. The CDR3 bases are TGTGCCAGCAGCTTGGCCGTCTGGACTAGCGGGAAAGAGACCCAGTACTTC.

The rearrangement joins TRBV18 to TRBJ1-3; the match to TRBD1 covers 10 bases. V lost 4 bases to trimming and J lost 0 bases; unmatched junction nucleotides: 0. CDR3 length: 15 residues. Germline-derived CDR1 and CDR2 are KGHSH and LQKENI. CDR3 sequence reads: CASSRDRGSGNTIYF. The CDR3, as DNA: TGTGCCAGCTCACGGGACAGGGGCTCTGGAAACACCATATATTTT.

The chain joins TRBV29-1 to TRBJ2-7; 9 bases align to TRBD1. The CDR3 is 14 amino acids. The junction had 13 bases not matched to a gene; V was cut back by 7 bases and J by 6 bases. Looked up from germline, CDR1 is SQVTM and CDR2 is ANQGSEA. CDR3 sequence: CSGQLTGGSGEQYF. The CDR3 region has the DNA TGCAGCGGCCAACTAACAGGGGGCTCGGGCGAGCAGTACTTC.

The chain is built from TRBV4-2 and TRBJ1-1; D remains ambiguous. Germline V CDR1 and CDR2: LGHNA, YNFKEQ. V was clipped by 2 bases and J by 1 base, with 2 bases between them. The CDR3 sequence is 12 residues long. For the CDR3, the DNA is TGTGCCAGCAGCCAACAGAACACTGAAGCTTTCTTT. It translates to CASSQQNTEAFF.

This clone came up once. This chain links TRBV16 with TRBJ2-7; D might be TRBD2 (6 bases). V was trimmed by 0 bases and J by 2 bases, leaving 8 bases between them. Per germline, CDR1 KGHSY and CDR2 FQNENV. This CDR3 has 14 residues. The CDR3 is CASSQSPGAYEQYF. The CDR3 nucleotides are TGTGCCAGCAGCCAATCCCCGGGAGCCTACGAGCAGTACTTC.

J is TRBJ1-1 and V is TRBV30; 10 nucleotides match TRBD1. The CDR3 runs 13 residues. V trimming: 7 bases; J trimming: 4 bases; junction bases outside the gene matches: 6. Germline assignment: CDR1 GTSNPN and CDR2 SVGIG (reference sequence). The CDR3: CAYRTGGLTEAFF. CDR3 bases: TGTGCCTACCGGACAGGGGGTCTCACTGAAGCTTTCTTT.

This clone is a singleton in its sample. This chain connects TRBV7-9 to TRBJ1-1, with no clear D. The CDR3 covers 15 residues. The germline V gene encodes CDR1 SEHNR and CDR2 FQNEAQ (reference sequence). Trimming took 2 bases from V and 0 from J, leaving 10 bases between them. In nucleotides, the CDR3 is TGTGCCAGCAGCTTATACGTAGACTTGAACACTGAAGCTTTCTTT. The encoded protein is CASSLYVDLNTEAFF.

CDR3 residues: CASSLGGTRSEQFF. In DNA, the CDR3 is TGTGCCAGCAGCTTAGGGGGGACTAGGAGTGAGCAGTTCTTC. The chain links TRBV13 to TRBJ2-1; 8 nucleotides align to TRBD2. This CDR3 is 14 amino acids long. Germline values: CDR1 PRHDT, CDR2 FYEKMQ (reference sequence). Germline trimming cut 0 bases from V and 9 bases from J; bases unmatched to any gene: 4. Looking up the rest from reference TRBV13 and TRBJ2-1 gives the full variable domain: AAGVIQSPRHLIKEKRETATLKCYPIPRHDTVYWYQQGPGQDPQFLISFYEKMQSDKGSIPDRFSAQQFSDYHSELNMSSLELGDSALYFCASSLGGTRSEQFFGPGTRLTVL.

V gene TRBV6-5 combines with J gene TRBJ2-7; the D gene is possibly TRBD1 (5 bases). This CDR3 is built from 15 residues. Trimming removed 0 bases from V and 3 bases from J, with 12 bases in between. Germline V gives CDR1 MNHEY, CDR2 SVGAGI. This CDR3 reads CASSYSWAGIYEQYF. CDR3 coding DNA: TGTGCCAGCAGTTACTCGTGGGCAGGGATCTACGAGCAGTACTTC.

This rearrangement joins TRBV30 to TRBJ1-1; D not resolved. The CDR3 totals 12 residues. The V gene's germline CDR1 is GTSNPN and CDR2 SVGIG (reference sequence). V lost 0 bases, J lost 9 bases, and 11 bases lay in between. The CDR3 sequence is CAWSVEGVKAFF. CDR3 in DNA: TGTGCCTGGAGTGTAGAGGGAGTAAAAGCTTTCTTT.

The rearrangement uses TRBV28 and TRBJ2-5, with D possibly being TRBD1 (6 bases). The CDR3 loop spans 13 amino acids. Trimming took off 6 bases at V and 1 base at J, with 9 bases between the two ends. Germline V gives CDR1 MDHEN, CDR2 SYDVKM. The CDR3 spells CASRDSAQETQYF. Written as DNA, the CDR3 is TGTGCCAGCAGGGACAGCGCCCAAGAGACCCAGTACTTC.

The chain combines TRBV25-1 with TRBJ2-1, with 9 bases matching TRBD1. V trimming: 7 bases; J trimming: 6 bases; junction bases outside the gene matches: 4. This CDR3 contains 13 residues. Germline lookup yields CDR1 MGHDK and CDR2 SYGVNS. DNA of the CDR3: TGTGCCAGCACCTGGACAGGGGCCAATGAGCAGTTCTTC. Translated, it gives CASTWTGANEQFF.

This rearrangement joins TRBV10-2 to TRBJ2-3; 7 bases align to TRBD2. V shed 5 bases, J shed 4 bases, and the junction held 3 bases outside the gene matches. Germline CDR1 and CDR2: WSHSY and SAAADI. This CDR3 has 13 residues. Here the CDR3 DNA reads TGCGCCAGCAGTAGGGAGGGTGCAGATACGCAGTATTTT. This gives the protein CASSREGADTQYF.

The rearrangement links TRBV5-1 to TRBJ2-7; TRBD1 matches 10 bases. This CDR3 is 13 amino acids long. The germline gives CDR1 SGHRS, CDR2 YFSETQ. V lost 4 bases and J lost 6; bases outside the gene matches: 4. The CDR3 DNA is TGCGCCAGCAGCGGGACAGGGGCCTTCGAGCAGTACTTC. Protein: CASSGTGAFEQYF.

This chain connects TRBV4-3 to TRBJ1-4; 7 bases are a match to TRBD1. Trimming removed 5 bases from V and 7 bases from J; junction bases left unmatched: 19. Per germline, CDR1 LGHNA and CDR2 YSLEER. CDR3 length: 18 amino acids. The CDR3 bases are TGCGCCAGCAGCAGAAACGACAGGGCGGCGGTCCTTGGTGAAAAACTGTTTTTT. Its protein is CASSRNDRAAVLGEKLFF.

The CDR3 region has the DNA TGTGCCAGCTCACTCACAGAATTCACAGATACGCAGTATTTT. It is translated as CASSLTEFTDTQYF. This chain links TRBV18 with TRBJ2-3; D unclear. Trimming shortened V by 4 bases and J by 2 bases, and 10 bases separated the two germline ends. There are 14 residues in the CDR3. Germline CDR1 reads KGHSH; CDR2 reads LQKENI.

This clone was seen just once. The chain couples TRBV29-1 to TRBJ1-2, with 8 bases matching TRBD1. The CDR3 covers 14 residues. With 7 bases clipped from V and 6 bases from J, the junction kept 13 bases outside the gene matches. CDR1 and CDR2 from the germline V gene are SQVTM and ANQGSEA. The CDR3 is CSAKKTGALDGYTF. The DNA of the CDR3 is TGCAGCGCCAAAAAGACAGGGGCGTTGGATGGCTACACCTTC.

The chain is built from TRBV11-2 and TRBJ2-7; perhaps TRBD1 as D (5 bases). Deletions cut 2 bases from V and 3 bases from J, with 11 bases between. Germline V gives CDR1 SGHAT, CDR2 FQNNGV. CDR3 size: 14 residues. DNA of the CDR3: TGTGCCAGCAGCTTATGGCCAGGGAACTACGAGCAGTACTTC. This sequence encodes CASSLWPGNYEQYF.

The rearrangement joins TRBV25-1 to TRBJ2-5, with 16 positions matching TRBD2. The junction had 13 bases not matched to a gene; V was cut back by 5 bases and J by 7 bases. The germline CDR1 and CDR2 sequences are MGHDK and SYGVNS. This CDR3 contains 18 residues. The chain's CDR3 is CASSSAGTSGGATSTQYF. CDR3 coding DNA: TGTGCCAGCAGTAGTGCTGGGACTAGCGGGGGGGCCACCTCGACCCAGTACTTC.

This chain connects TRBV6-5 to TRBJ2-5; possible D gene TRBD2, 5 bases. This CDR3 has 13 amino acids. The germline gives CDR1 MNHEY, CDR2 SVGAGI. The V and J ends lost 2 bases and 2 bases respectively, with 6 bases between them. As DNA, the CDR3 is TGTGCCAGCAGTTACCGGGAACAAGAGACCCAGTACTTC. Translated, it gives CASSYREQETQYF.

The V gene is TRBV7-9, the J gene TRBJ1-2, with 7 bases lining up with TRBD1. CDR3 length: 15 residues. V trimming: 2 bases; J trimming: 4 bases; junction bases outside the gene matches: 7. The germline V gene encodes CDR1 SEHNR and CDR2 FQNEAQ (reference sequence). CDR3 DNA sequence: TGTGCCAGCAGCTTAATAGGGGGCCAATCCTATGGCTACACCTTC. Amino acid sequence: CASSLIGGQSYGYTF.